Presented here are 15 T cell receptor beta chains from one specimen sequenced in a study of Graves' ophthalmopathy and Graves' hyperthyroidism. The authors amplified TCR beta CDR3 regions from RNA transcripts. In the first round, RT-PCR was carried out with HTBI primers, and a multiplex PCR formed the second round. Using its own MiXCR run on the multiplex PCR reads, TCRdb lists one record per CDR3 protein. The sample yields about 1.2 million distinct CDR3 sequences, 36% seen once. Sequenced material: peripheral blood or thyroid tissue (not recorded which). The source of these receptors is an adult man with Graves' hyperthyroidism.

This clonotype was seen repeatedly, ten times or more. The J gene is TRBJ2-7, the V gene TRBV10-3; TRBD2 might be the D (8 bases). This CDR3 contains 15 residues. Per germline, CDR1 ENHRY and CDR2 SYGVKD. Trimming removed 8 bases at V and 0 bases at J, with 17 bases between. CDR3: CAIAGGGTDSYEQYF. In nucleotides, the CDR3 is TGTGCCATCGCCGGCGGGGGGACAGACTCCTACGAGCAGTACTTC.

The chain is built from TRBV27 and TRBJ2-7; D possibly matches TRBD1 or TRBD2 (6 bases each). CDR1 and CDR2 from the germline V gene are MNHEY and SMNVEV (reference sequence). With 0 bases removed from V and 9 bases from J, the gap between germline ends came to 21 bases. This CDR3 comprises 16 residues. The CDR3 DNA is TGTGCCAGCAGTTTATCGAAGGGGCCGGGGGCGCGACGGCAGTACTTC. This gives the protein CASSLSKGPGARRQYF.

This chain links TRBV7-2 with TRBJ2-5, with 8 bases fitting TRBD1. Trimming removed 2 bases from V and 5 bases from J; junction bases left unmatched: 1. The CDR3 covers 13 residues. The germline V gene has CDR1 SGHTA and CDR2 FQGNSA. The CDR3: CASSLRQGETQYF. CDR3 DNA sequence: TGTGCCAGCAGCTTAAGACAGGGGGAGACCCAGTACTTC. Full variable domain (rest looked up from reference TRBV7-2 and TRBJ2-5): GAGVSQSPSNKVTEKGKDVELRCDPISGHTALYWYRQSLGQGLEFLIYFQGNSAPDKSGLPSDRFSAERTGGSVSTLTIQRTQQEDSAVYLCASSLRQGETQYFGPGTRLLVL.

V usage is TRBV25-1 and J usage is TRBJ1-1; 9 positions agree with TRBD1. The J segment lost 7 bases and the V segment lost 6 bases, leaving 12 bases of the junction unmatched. Germline V CDR1 and CDR2: MGHDK, SYGVNS. CDR3 size: 15 residues. The CDR3 reads CASSLGGQGFGEAFF. CDR3 in DNA: TGTGCCAGCAGCCTTGGAGGACAGGGGTTTGGTGAAGCTTTCTTT.

The chain couples TRBV7-8 to TRBJ1-5; a weak D match, TRBD1 (5 bases). This CDR3 contains 15 residues. Per germline, CDR1 SGHVS and CDR2 FQNEAQ. Trimming took 5 bases from V and 14 from J, leaving 25 bases between them. The DNA for the CDR3 is TGTGCCAGCAGCGGCGGGACTAGCGGGATCAAGCGCGAGCATTTT. Translated: CASSGGTSGIKREHF. The whole variable domain, filled in from reference TRBV7-8 and TRBJ1-5, reads GAGVSQSPRYKVAKRGQDVALRCDPISGHVSLFWYQQALGQGPEFLTYFQNEAQLDKSGLPSDRFFAERPEGSVSTLKIQRTQQEDSAVYLCASSGGTSGIKREHFGDGTRLSIL.

The chain employs TRBV12-3 or TRBV12-4 and TRBJ2-7; TRBD2 might be the D (5 bases). V lost 6 bases, J lost 6 bases, and 21 bases lay in between. CDR3 length: 15 residues. CDR3 DNA: TGTGCCAGCAGCCTACTCGCCGGGATCCGCGGCGAGCAGTACTTC. It specifies CASSLLAGIRGEQYF.

V and J are TRBV30 and TRBJ1-6; no reliable D call. The germline gives CDR1 GTSNPN, CDR2 SVGIG (reference sequence). This CDR3 has 12 amino acids. V lost 1 base and J lost 9, with 7 bases in between. Here the CDR3 DNA reads TGTGCCTGGAGTGGTTGGGGTTCACCCCTCCACTTT. Protein product: CAWSGWGSPLHF.

As regards this clonotype: Being one base from a much bigger clone, this may be a read error. V and J are TRBV7-2 and TRBJ2-7; tentative D call: TRBD1 (6 bases). Germline assignment: CDR1 SGHTA and CDR2 FQGNSA. V was cut by 5 bases and J by 6 bases, with 17 bases left in between. The CDR3 is made up of 14 amino acids. CDR3 in DNA: TGTGCCAGCAGCCCTCTCTGGGGCAGGGGCGAGCAGTACTTC. Translation: CASSPLWGRGEQYF.

This clonotype turned up a few times. This chain connects TRBV20-1 to TRBJ2-3; 7 bases are shared with TRBD1. J was trimmed by 0 bases and V by 2 bases; bases with no gene match: 5. The CDR3 totals 15 residues. Germline V gene data show CDR1 as DFQATT and CDR2 as SNEGSKA (reference sequence). The CDR3 DNA is TGCAGTGCTAGAACACAGGGGACCAGCACAGATACGCAGTATTTT. Its protein is CSARTQGTSTDTQYF.

This clonotype was detected ten times or more. This chain connects TRBV10-2 to TRBJ2-7; D tentatively reads TRBD1 or TRBD2 (5 bases each). Looked up from germline, CDR1 is WSHSY and CDR2 is SAAADI. V lost 2 bases and J 5 bases, leaving 13 bases between the germline ends. The CDR3 spans 14 residues. CDR3 sequence: CASSEPGRGNEQYF. DNA of the CDR3: TGCGCCAGCAGTGAGCCCGGACGGGGCAACGAGCAGTACTTC.

This chain connects TRBV2 to TRBJ1-5, with D perhaps TRBD1 (5 bases). V was trimmed by 3 bases and J by 6 bases, leaving 15 bases between them. The CDR3 is made up of 15 amino acids. The germline V gene has CDR1 SNHLY and CDR2 FYNNEI. The CDR3 is CASSDRGRNLQPQHF. The CDR3 bases are TGTGCCAGCAGTGACCGGGGCCGCAATCTTCAGCCCCAGCATTTT.

This chain connects TRBV25-1 to TRBJ2-5, with a weak D call TRBD2 (5 bases). V was trimmed by 5 bases and J by 4 bases, leaving 14 bases between them. Germline loops: CDR1 MGHDK, CDR2 SYGVNS. The CDR3 contains 14 residues. The CDR3 loop is CASSSPQAAETQYF. CDR3 nucleotide sequence: TGTGCCAGCAGTTCCCCACAAGCGGCAGAGACCCAGTACTTC.

This rearrangement joins TRBV29-1 to TRBJ1-1; D may be TRBD1 (6 bases). Germline V gives CDR1 SQVTM, CDR2 ANQGSEA. The CDR3 consists of 9 residues. The CDR3 reads CSPRGEAFF. CDR3 nucleotide sequence: TGCAGTCCCAGGGGTGAAGCTTTCTTT.

The chain employs TRBV12-3 or TRBV12-4 and TRBJ2-7, with 7 bases matching TRBD1. CDR3 size: 16 residues. Unmatched junction bases numbered 14, after V lost 4 bases and J lost 5 bases. CDR3 sequence (DNA): TGTGCCAGCAGTTCCACCCCCGACAGGGTTTGGGACGAGCAGTACTTC. Protein sequence: CASSSTPDRVWDEQYF.

This clonotype was detected many times. This chain connects TRBV10-3 to TRBJ2-7; 9 nucleotides match TRBD1. The CDR3 is 15 residues long. The J segment lost 3 bases and the V segment lost 3 bases, leaving 6 bases of the junction unmatched. Germline-derived CDR1 and CDR2 are ENHRY and SYGVKD. The CDR3, as DNA: TGTGCCATCAGTGACCTCCGGGACAGGGACTACGAGCAGTACTTC. Residues: CAISDLRDRDYEQYF.